This T cell receptor (beta chain) was identified during a study of chemoradiotherapy in HPV16-positive cancers. Study-level background: Functional T-cell assays on a couple of HPV16-positive patients' cells defined candidate HPV-specific clones and common TCR motifs.

Repertoires were generated with immunoSEQ multiplex PCR, while TCRdb's copy carries only in-frame clones and drops some. The sample yields 5,900 or so clones, approximately 79% seen once. This clone was picked up a small number of times. Antigen: not known. Different DNA sequences within this sample yield the same CDR3. Over chemoradiotherapy, repertoires were sampled more than once. Germline V lookup: CDR1 MGHRA, CDR2 YSYEKL. There are 14 residues in the CDR3. After removal of 4 bases from V and 0 bases from J, the junction contained 3 bases not matched to a gene. Overall study findings and caveats: Only two HPV16-positive patients supplied the functional HPV-specificity definition.

The V and J genes are TRBV4-1 and TRBJ2-7; 7 bases fit TRBD1. The sequence was collected from a human donor with HPV-associated anogenital cancer. The sequencing here drew on tumor tissue, taken from a patient who underwent chemoradiotherapy. Here the CDR3 DNA reads TGCGCCAGCAGCCCTCGGGACAGCTCCTACGAGCAGTACTTC. As protein: CASSPRDSSYEQYF.